These T cell receptor beta chains were read from a single sample in a study of human T cells and chemical hapten exposure. Each CDR3 protein is one row after TCRdb ran MiXCR on the RACE reads. The data contain around 120,000 distinct CDR3 sequences, around 10% of them singletons. The sample in question was whole blood, obtained in connection with sensitization to the hapten diphenylcyclopropenone (DPC). All receptors derive from a woman aged 40 to 50 with alopecia areata. Some clones in this sample may be carry-over from other donors' samples. CDR3s include the opening cysteine and the closing phenylalanine or tryptophan. Fields, in order: V gene, D gene, clone size, J gene, CDR3 DNA, CDR3 protein. A D gene is named only where the DNA matches it firmly. For some rows the clone size is stated as once, few or many, or as a class when expanded; others skip it.

V gene: TRBV13; D gene: NA; clone size: few; J gene: TRBJ2-2; CDR3 DNA: TGTGCCTCCGCCGGAGGGGGGGCGAACACCGGGGAGCTGTTTTTT; CDR3 protein: CASAGGGANTGELFF
V gene: TRBV27; D gene: NA; clone size: NA; J gene: TRBJ2-2; CDR3 DNA: TGTGCCAGCAGATTGGCCGGGGAGCTGTTTTTT; CDR3 protein: CASRLAGELFF
V gene: TRBV7-6; D gene: TRBD2; clone size: NA; J gene: TRBJ2-2; CDR3 DNA: TGTGCCAGCAGCTTAGAAGTAGCGGGAGGCACCGGGGAGCTGTTTTTT; CDR3 protein: CASSLEVAGGTGELFF
V gene: TRBV19; D gene: NA; clone size: NA; J gene: TRBJ2-7; CDR3 DNA: TGTGCCAGTAGTATAATCCGCGGCTCCTACGAGCAGTACTTC; CDR3 protein: CASSIIRGSYEQYF
V gene: TRBV20-1; D gene: TRBD1; clone size: few; J gene: TRBJ1-2; CDR3 DNA: TGCAGTGCTAAAGGGACAGGTCCTAACTATGGCTACACCTTC; CDR3 protein: CSAKGTGPNYGYTF
V gene: TRBV24-1; D gene: NA; clone size: many; J gene: TRBJ2-3; CDR3 DNA: TGTGCCACCAGTGATTCCCAGCGGTTCAGCACAGATACGCAGTATTTT; CDR3 protein: CATSDSQRFSTDTQYF
V gene: TRBV28; D gene: TRBD2; clone size: many; J gene: TRBJ2-1; CDR3 DNA: TGTGCCAGCAGTGGGGCCCCTAGCGGCTCCTACAATGAGCAGTTCTTC; CDR3 protein: CASSGAPSGSYNEQFF
V gene: TRBV6-5; D gene: TRBD2; clone size: NA; J gene: TRBJ2-3; CDR3 DNA: TGTGCCAGCAGGGGAGGGACTAGCGGGAGCCGCACAGATACGCAGTATTTT; CDR3 protein: CASRGGTSGSRTDTQYF
V gene: TRBV7-2; D gene: TRBD1; clone size: few; J gene: TRBJ1-2; CDR3 DNA: TGTGCCAGCAGCTTAGGGCCAGGGGGGATCTATGGCTACACCTTC; CDR3 protein: CASSLGPGGIYGYTF
V gene: TRBV6-6; D gene: NA; clone size: NA; J gene: TRBJ2-1; CDR3 DNA: TGTGCCCACACTAGGGCAGGAGAATACAATGAGCAGTTCTTC; CDR3 protein: CAHTRAGEYNEQFF
V gene: TRBV6-5; D gene: TRBD2; clone size: many; J gene: TRBJ2-5; CDR3 DNA: TGTGCCAGCAGTTACTCTAAGTATCTAGCGGAGGCCCAGTACTTC; CDR3 protein: CASSYSKYLAEAQYF
V gene: TRBV7-9; D gene: NA; clone size: many; J gene: TRBJ2-7; CDR3 DNA: TGTGCCAGCAGCGGCCGTTGGGGCCCTGCCTACGAGCAGTACTTC; CDR3 protein: CASSGRWGPAYEQYF
V gene: TRBV19; D gene: NA; clone size: few; J gene: TRBJ1-1; CDR3 DNA: TGTGCCAGTAGTCTGCGACAGGAGAACACTGAAGCTTTCTTT; CDR3 protein: CASSLRQENTEAFF
V gene: TRBV20-1; D gene: NA; clone size: few; J gene: TRBJ2-5; CDR3 DNA: TGCAGTGCTAGAGATCGGCTAGCGCAAGAGACCCAGTACTTC; CDR3 protein: CSARDRLAQETQYF
V gene: TRBV18; D gene: TRBD1; clone size: NA; J gene: TRBJ2-3; CDR3 DNA: TGTGCCAGCTCACCTATACGACAGGGCCAGCATGGCGATACGCAGTATTTT; CDR3 protein: CASSPIRQGQHGDTQYF
V gene: TRBV2; D gene: NA; clone size: few; J gene: TRBJ2-5; CDR3 DNA: TGTGCCAGCAGTGCAGGGGTTAAAGAGACCCAGTACTTC; CDR3 protein: CASSAGVKETQYF
V gene: TRBV6-4; D gene: NA; clone size: NA; J gene: TRBJ2-3; CDR3 DNA: TGTGCCTGCAGTGACTCCATCCAGGGCGGCACAGATACGCAGTATTTT; CDR3 protein: CACSDSIQGGTDTQYF
V gene: TRBV7-2; D gene: TRBD1; clone size: NA; J gene: TRBJ1-1; CDR3 DNA: TGTGCCAGCAGCTCCATCAGGGGGCGGGACACTGAAGCTTTCTTT; CDR3 protein: CASSSIRGRDTEAFF
V gene: TRBV10-3; D gene: TRBD1; clone size: NA; J gene: TRBJ1-2; CDR3 DNA: TGTGCCATCAGTGACCCGGGGACAGGGAACTATGGCTACACCTTC; CDR3 protein: CAISDPGTGNYGYTF
V gene: TRBV9; D gene: TRBD1; clone size: many; J gene: TRBJ2-7; CDR3 DNA: TGTGCCAGCAGCCCGCGGGGACAGGGGGTCCACGAGCAGTACTTC; CDR3 protein: CASSPRGQGVHEQYF
V gene: TRBV11-2; D gene: NA; clone size: many; J gene: TRBJ1-5; CDR3 DNA: TGTGCCAGCAGCTTAGGACATCTGAATCAGCCCCAGCATTTT; CDR3 protein: CASSLGHLNQPQHF
V gene: TRBV25-1; D gene: NA; clone size: many; J gene: TRBJ1-1; CDR3 DNA: TGTGCCGCAGAGGGGATAGGGAACACTGAAGCTTTCTTT; CDR3 protein: CAAEGIGNTEAFF
V gene: TRBV9; D gene: TRBD1; clone size: few; J gene: TRBJ2-5; CDR3 DNA: TGTGCCAGCAGTTTGGGGACAGTCCAAGAGACCCAGTACTTC; CDR3 protein: CASSLGTVQETQYF
V gene: TRBV7-6; D gene: TRBD2; clone size: few; J gene: TRBJ2-2; CDR3 DNA: TGTGCCAGCAGCAAAACAGCGGGGGGCCCCACCGGGGAGCTGTTTTTT; CDR3 protein: CASSKTAGGPTGELFF
V gene: TRBV2; D gene: NA; clone size: many; J gene: TRBJ1-1; CDR3 DNA: TGTGCCACCTTTTTCGGGGACCCTAACACTGAAGCTTTCTTT; CDR3 protein: CATFFGDPNTEAFF
V gene: TRBV20-1; D gene: NA; clone size: many; J gene: TRBJ2-3; CDR3 DNA: TGCAGTGCTAATAAGGGAGATACGCAGTATTTT; CDR3 protein: CSANKGDTQYF
V gene: TRBV7-9; D gene: NA; clone size: NA; J gene: TRBJ2-5; CDR3 DNA: TGTGCCAGCAGCATAGGGACGGCCCTACGCGAGACCCAGTACTTC; CDR3 protein: CASSIGTALRETQYF
V gene: TRBV6-1; D gene: NA; clone size: many; J gene: TRBJ2-7; CDR3 DNA: TGTGCCAGCAGTGAAAGTTTGGGGCGGTTCTCCTACGAGCAGTACTTC; CDR3 protein: CASSESLGRFSYEQYF
V gene: TRBV20-1; D gene: NA; clone size: few; J gene: TRBJ1-1; CDR3 DNA: TGCAGTGCTAGAGACCGAGCCAGACTTGAAGCTTTCTTT; CDR3 protein: CSARDRARLEAFF
V gene: TRBV6-2/TRBV6-3; D gene: NA; clone size: NA; J gene: TRBJ1-2; CDR3 DNA: TGTGCCAGCAGTACCTCCTATGGCTACACCTTC; CDR3 protein: CASSTSYGYTF
V gene: TRBV7-2; D gene: TRBD2; clone size: NA; J gene: TRBJ2-1; CDR3 DNA: TGTGCCAGCAGCTTGGACGGGACTAGCGGGAGCGGGCAGTTCTTC; CDR3 protein: CASSLDGTSGSGQFF
V gene: TRBV11-2; D gene: TRBD1; clone size: many; J gene: TRBJ1-2; CDR3 DNA: TGTGCCAGCAGCTCCACACAGGGGAGTGAGGATGGCTACACCTTC; CDR3 protein: CASSSTQGSEDGYTF
V gene: TRBV5-1; D gene: NA; clone size: many; J gene: TRBJ2-1; CDR3 DNA: TGCGCCAGCAGCTTGGGGCAGGGTGTTAGCAATGAGCAGTTCTTC; CDR3 protein: CASSLGQGVSNEQFF
V gene: TRBV27; D gene: TRBD1; clone size: NA; J gene: TRBJ2-2; CDR3 DNA: TGTGCCAGCAGTCACACCGGGACAGGGGACGCCGGGGAGCTGTTTTTT; CDR3 protein: CASSHTGTGDAGELFF
V gene: TRBV2; D gene: TRBD2; clone size: NA; J gene: TRBJ2-1; CDR3 DNA: TGTGCCAGCAGGGAAACTAGCGGAGGATACAATGAGCAGTTCTTC; CDR3 protein: CASRETSGGYNEQFF
V gene: TRBV9; D gene: NA; clone size: NA; J gene: TRBJ1-1; CDR3 DNA: TGTGCCAGCAGCGTAGAGCCGGAGAGATGGGCCACTGAAGCTTTCTTT; CDR3 protein: CASSVEPERWATEAFF
V gene: TRBV11-2; D gene: TRBD1; clone size: few; J gene: TRBJ2-7; CDR3 DNA: TGTGCCAGCAGCTTAGGGACAGGGGAATACGAGCAGTACTTC; CDR3 protein: CASSLGTGEYEQYF
V gene: TRBV27; D gene: NA; clone size: few; J gene: TRBJ2-1; CDR3 DNA: TGTGCCAGCTACTCTGGGGGAGGCGCTGGGGGACCCTACAATGAGCAGTTCTTC; CDR3 protein: CASYSGGGAGGPYNEQFF
V gene: TRBV5-4; D gene: NA; clone size: few; J gene: TRBJ2-7; CDR3 DNA: TGTGCCAGCAGCCGCCACCCCGACCCGAGTCGGTACTTC; CDR3 protein: CASSRHPDPSRYF
V gene: TRBV6-5; D gene: NA; clone size: NA; J gene: TRBJ2-1; CDR3 DNA: TGTGCCAGCAGTTCCCTCCGTGCCCCGAATTACAATGAGCAGTTCTTC; CDR3 protein: CASSSLRAPNYNEQFF
V gene: TRBV4-2; D gene: NA; clone size: NA; J gene: TRBJ1-2; CDR3 DNA: TGTGCCAGCAGCCCCACGAGTCTGGAACTTACTAACTATGGCTACACCTTC; CDR3 protein: CASSPTSLELTNYGYTF
V gene: TRBV20-1; D gene: TRBD1; clone size: few; J gene: TRBJ2-1; CDR3 DNA: TGCAGTGTCCGGGACAGAACCTACAATGAGCAGTTCTTC; CDR3 protein: CSVRDRTYNEQFF
V gene: TRBV20-1; D gene: TRBD1; clone size: few; J gene: TRBJ1-2; CDR3 DNA: TGCAGTGCTGGCGACAGGGGCGAGAACTATGGCTACACCTTC; CDR3 protein: CSAGDRGENYGYTF
V gene: TRBV12-3/TRBV12-4; D gene: TRBD1; clone size: NA; J gene: TRBJ2-3; CDR3 DNA: TGTGCCAGCAGCACGACAGGGAACACAGATACGCAGTATTTT; CDR3 protein: CASSTTGNTDTQYF
V gene: TRBV2; D gene: NA; clone size: NA; J gene: TRBJ1-5; CDR3 DNA: TGTGCCAGCCGTCCCCACGATCAGCCCCAGCATTTT; CDR3 protein: CASRPHDQPQHF
V gene: TRBV20-1; D gene: NA; clone size: NA; J gene: TRBJ1-5; CDR3 DNA: TGCAGTGCTAGTCGACGGGAGGGTCAGCCCCAGCATTTT; CDR3 protein: CSASRREGQPQHF
V gene: TRBV2; D gene: NA; clone size: NA; J gene: TRBJ1-1; CDR3 DNA: TGTGCCAGCAGAGAAAGGGGAGAAGCTTTCTTT; CDR3 protein: CASRERGEAFF
V gene: TRBV6-5; D gene: NA; clone size: few; J gene: TRBJ1-2; CDR3 DNA: TGTGCCAGCTTGCCACTCGGACAGACCAACTATGGCTACACCTTC; CDR3 protein: CASLPLGQTNYGYTF
V gene: TRBV7-9; D gene: NA; clone size: few; J gene: TRBJ1-1; CDR3 DNA: TGTGCCAGCAGCCCCCCTTATCTGAGCGCTGAAGCTTTCTTT; CDR3 protein: CASSPPYLSAEAFF
V gene: TRBV4-3; D gene: NA; clone size: few; J gene: TRBJ2-1; CDR3 DNA: TGCGCCAGCAGCCAAGATGGGGTCGGCGAGCAGTTCTTC; CDR3 protein: CASSQDGVGEQFF
V gene: TRBV11-2; D gene: TRBD1; clone size: many; J gene: TRBJ2-5; CDR3 DNA: TGTGCCAGCAGCCCGACAGGGGTGAGAGAGACCCAGTACTTC; CDR3 protein: CASSPTGVRETQYF
V gene: TRBV20-1; D gene: TRBD2; clone size: many; J gene: TRBJ2-5; CDR3 DNA: TGCAGTGCTAGCGGGACTAGCGGGAGCGAGACCCAGTACTTC; CDR3 protein: CSASGTSGSETQYF
V gene: TRBV5-6; D gene: TRBD1; clone size: NA; J gene: TRBJ1-2; CDR3 DNA: TGTGCCAGCAGCCCGCCGGGACAGGGAAAACATGGCTACACCTTC; CDR3 protein: CASSPPGQGKHGYTF
V gene: TRBV9; D gene: NA; clone size: NA; J gene: TRBJ2-2; CDR3 DNA: TGTGCCAGCAGCGTGATGGGAGAATTAACCACCGGGGAGCTGTTTTTT; CDR3 protein: CASSVMGELTTGELFF
V gene: TRBV18; D gene: TRBD2; clone size: few; J gene: TRBJ2-1; CDR3 DNA: TGTGCCAGCTCACCACCGTCTAGCGGAAACAATGAGCAGTTCTTC; CDR3 protein: CASSPPSSGNNEQFF
V gene: TRBV12-3/TRBV12-4; D gene: NA; clone size: many; J gene: TRBJ2-4; CDR3 DNA: TGTGCCAGCAGTTTAAATGTAGGGGTTGGAAACATTCAGTACTTC; CDR3 protein: CASSLNVGVGNIQYF
V gene: TRBV9; D gene: NA; clone size: few; J gene: TRBJ1-2; CDR3 DNA: TGTGCCAGCAGCGTAGAGGCAGGGAGCTATGGCTACACCTTC; CDR3 protein: CASSVEAGSYGYTF
V gene: TRBV29-1; D gene: TRBD1; clone size: few; J gene: TRBJ1-2; CDR3 DNA: TGCAGCGTTGACGGGACAGGGGGCTTTGGCTACACCTTC; CDR3 protein: CSVDGTGGFGYTF
V gene: TRBV6-6; D gene: TRBD1; clone size: few; J gene: TRBJ1-1; CDR3 DNA: TGTGCCAGCAGTCCGACCGACAGGGTGAACACTGAAGCTTTCTTT; CDR3 protein: CASSPTDRVNTEAFF
V gene: TRBV9; D gene: TRBD2; clone size: NA; J gene: TRBJ2-1; CDR3 DNA: TGTGCCAGCAGCGTAGTAGGGGTGGTAGCGGGGAGGGATGAGCAGTTCTTC; CDR3 protein: CASSVVGVVAGRDEQFF